This entry lists 2 T cell receptor beta chains sequenced from one sample in a study of Ad26.COV2.S vaccination and SARS-CoV-2 variants. Noted treatment: 15 to 20 received Ad26.COV2.S at low or high dose, single or two shots; about five received placebo; per-sample allocation not given. The samples date from day 63 after the first vaccine or placebo injection. TCRdb's copy holds only in-frame clones and misses some; the assay was immunoSEQ multiplex PCR. The sample lists about 250,000 clones; 70% to 90% were seen once. The specimen comprised peripheral blood, sampled in a trial of Ad26.COV2.S vaccine versus placebo. These receptors came from a person aged 18-65 years who received the Ad26.COV2.S COVID-19 vaccine or a placebo.

This sequence joins TRBV30 and TRBJ2-7; tentatively, D is TRBD1 (6 bases). CDR3 length: 12 amino acids. Germline V gene data show CDR1 as GTSNPN and CDR2 as SVGIG (reference sequence). V was shortened by 4 bases and J by 7 bases, with 14 bases between the two germline ends. CDR3 sequence reads: CAWKRGLGEQYF. The CDR3 coding sequence is TGTGCCTGGAAGAGGGGGTTGGGGGAGCAGTACTTC.

V and J are TRBV3-1 (or the pseudogene TRBV3-2) and TRBJ1-4; D unresolved. The germline V gene has CDR1 LGHDT and CDR2 YNNKEL (reference sequence). The V gene lost 4 bases and the J gene lost 0 bases, with 12 bases spanning the gap. The CDR3 is made up of 16 amino acids. CDR3 sequence (DNA): TGTGCCAGCAGCCCCCCCTCAGGAGCAACTAATGAAAAACTGTTTTTT. Translation: CASSPPSGATNEKLFF.